The 30 T cell receptor beta chains below were found in one sample sequenced in a study of chemoradiotherapy in HPV16-positive cancers. TCRdb's copy holds only in-frame clones and misses some; the assay was immunoSEQ multiplex PCR. The sample lists roughly 4,000 clones; about 88% were seen once. Sequencing was performed on tumor tissue, taken from a patient who underwent chemoradiotherapy. The receptors were sampled from a human donor with HPV-associated anogenital cancer.

The chain carries TRBV7-6 and TRBJ2-7, with TRBD1 identical over 7 bases. CDR3 length: 13 residues. From germline, CDR1 is SGHVS and CDR2 FNYEAQ. V lost 3 bases to trimming and J lost 4 bases; unmatched junction nucleotides: 3. In DNA, the CDR3 is TGTGCCAGCAGCTTGAGGGACAGTTACGAGCAGTACTTC. The encoded protein is CASSLRDSYEQYF.

This clone was seen a few times. V gene TRBV9 combines with J gene TRBJ1-2, with D hard to call. The CDR3 is made up of 15 amino acids. Trimming left V 0 bases short and J 8 bases short, with 17 bases between. The germline V gene encodes CDR1 SGDLS and CDR2 YYNGEE. CDR3 in DNA: TGTGCCAGCAGCGTAGGCCCGGCGGTCCCGGAGGGCTACACCTTC. It encodes CASSVGPAVPEGYTF.

This clone is classed as large. This chain links TRBV6-1 with TRBJ2-7; no reliable D call. The CDR3 runs to 14 residues. Trimming stripped 2 bases from V and 0 bases from J, with 8 bases between. Per germline, CDR1 MNHNS and CDR2 SASEGT. As DNA, the CDR3 is TGTGCCAGCAGTGAACAGCGACGCTCCTACGAGCAGTACTTC. Protein product: CASSEQRRSYEQYF.

The chain links TRBV19 to TRBJ1-5; 8 positions agree with TRBD1. CDR3 length equals 14 residues. Unmatched junction bases numbered 2, after V lost 5 bases and J lost 2 bases. Germline CDR1 reads LNHDA; CDR2 reads SQIVND (reference sequence). This CDR3 reads CASSGQGGNQPQHF. The DNA for the CDR3 is TGTGCCAGTAGTGGACAGGGTGGCAATCAGCCCCAGCATTTT. The entire variable domain, with the rest obtained from reference TRBV19 and TRBJ1-5, is as follows: DGGITQSPKYLFRKEGQNVTLSCEQNLNHDAMYWYRQDPGQGLRLIYYSQIVNDFQKGDIAEGYSVSREKKESFPLTVTSAQKNPTAFYLCASSGQGGNQPQHFGDGTRLSIL.

This chain connects TRBV7-2 to TRBJ1-2; tentatively, D is TRBD1 (6 bases). The CDR3 has 14 residues. Trimming cost V 1 base and J 4 bases, with 10 bases left between them. CDR1 is SGHTA and CDR2 is FQGNSA in the germline V gene. DNA of the CDR3: TGTGCCAGCAGCTTAGGAGGACAGACCTATGGCTACACCTTC. Encoded protein: CASSLGGQTYGYTF.

The V call is TRBV7-3, the J call TRBJ2-1; 13 nucleotides agree with TRBD2. CDR3 length: 15 residues. J lost 7 bases, V lost 5 bases, and 5 bases had no gene match. Looked up from germline, CDR1 is SGHTA and CDR2 is FQGTGA. CDR3 loop: CASSPGLAGWNEQFF. DNA of the CDR3: TGTGCCAGCAGCCCGGGACTAGCGGGATGGAATGAGCAGTTCTTC.

J is TRBJ2-5 and V is TRBV27; 7 nucleotides align to TRBD1. Germline V gene data show CDR1 as MNHEY and CDR2 as SMNVEV (reference sequence). V was pared by 5 bases and J by 4 bases, with 10 bases of the junction left unmatched. The CDR3 has 15 residues. The CDR3 reads CASSTEGGWGETQYF. The CDR3 nucleotides are TGTGCCAGCAGTACCGAAGGGGGCTGGGGAGAGACCCAGTACTTC.

The rearrangement uses TRBV29-1 and TRBJ2-3, with D hard to call. The germline CDR1 and CDR2 sequences are SQVTM and ANQGSEA. The CDR3 totals 11 residues. V shed 7 bases and J shed 4 bases, with 9 bases lying between them. The CDR3 sequence: CSDRYADTQYF. For the CDR3, the DNA is TGCAGCGACCGATACGCAGATACGCAGTATTTT.

The rearrangement links TRBV7-6 to TRBJ2-3, with D possibly being TRBD2 (6 bases). V dropped 1 base and J dropped 3 bases, with 14 bases sitting between them. CDR3 size: 16 residues. Germline V gives CDR1 SGHVS, CDR2 FNYEAQ. CDR3 sequence reads: CASSLGALGGTDTQYF. DNA of the CDR3: TGTGCCAGCAGCTTAGGAGCATTGGGGGGAACAGATACGCAGTATTTT.

This rearrangement joins TRBV2 to TRBJ2-1, with 8 bases identical to TRBD2. Germline-derived CDR1 and CDR2 are SNHLY and FYNNEI. V dropped 2 bases and J dropped 6; count of bases not matched to a gene: 6. The CDR3 sequence is 15 residues long. In DNA form, the CDR3 reads TGTGCCAGCAGTGAACTAGCGGGCACACCCAATGAGCAGTTCTTC. Translation gives CASSELAGTPNEQFF.

This clone was detected once. V usage is TRBV6-1 and J usage is TRBJ2-3; D gene ambiguous. CDR1 is MNHNS, CDR2 SASEGT, per germline. The V gene lost 3 bases and the J gene lost 3 bases, with 10 bases spanning the gap. The CDR3 totals 14 residues. The CDR3 reads CASSESRSTDTQYF. DNA of the CDR3: TGTGCCAGCAGTGAGTCCAGGTCGACAGATACGCAGTATTTT.

This chain joins TRBV6-5 and TRBJ2-1; D is perhaps TRBD2 (6 bases). V gave up 6 bases and J gave up 4 bases, with 16 bases separating them. CDR1 MNHEY and CDR2 SVGAGI come from the germline V gene. The CDR3 runs 15 residues. CDR3 amino acids: CASSDGAAGYNEQFF. The DNA of the CDR3 is TGTGCCAGCAGCGACGGGGCGGCGGGGTACAATGAGCAGTTCTTC.

This clone was seen a few times. J is TRBJ1-6 and V is TRBV7-9; D perhaps matches TRBD1 (5 bases). The CDR3 is 15 amino acids. The germline V and J ends were trimmed by 1 base and 7 bases, with 11 bases remaining between them. CDR1 and CDR2 from the germline V gene are SEHNR and FQNEAQ (reference sequence). CDR3 protein: CASSLVRDGNSPLHF. As DNA, the CDR3 is TGTGCCAGCAGCTTAGTGAGGGACGGGAATTCACCCCTCCACTTT.

The genes are TRBV5-1 and TRBJ1-1; 9 bases line up with TRBD1. Germline V lookup: CDR1 SGHRS, CDR2 YFSETQ. With 3 bases clipped from V and 3 bases from J, the junction kept 0 bases outside the gene matches. This CDR3 is built from 13 residues. This CDR3 reads CASSWTGDTEAFF. CDR3 bases: TGCGCCAGCAGCTGGACAGGGGACACTGAAGCTTTCTTT. The variable domain in full, with the rest retrieved from reference TRBV5-1 and TRBJ1-1, is KAGVTQTPRYLIKTRGQQVTLSCSPISGHRSVSWYQQTPGQGLQFLFEYFSETQRNKGNFPGRFSGRQFSNSRSEMNVSTLELGDSALYLCASSWTGDTEAFFGQGTRLTVV.

The chain combines TRBV10-2 with TRBJ2-1, with 7 bases aligning to TRBD2. The CDR3 sequence is 14 residues long. Losses at the gene ends were 6 bases for V and 6 bases for J; bases not matched to a gene: 8. In germline, CDR1 is WSHSY, CDR2 SAAADI. CDR3 in amino acids: CASRDTGGSNEQFF. The CDR3 DNA sequence: TGCGCCAGCAGAGACACGGGGGGTAGCAATGAGCAGTTCTTC.

The V and J genes are TRBV5-8 and TRBJ1-5; 7 positions match TRBD1. The ends lost 7 bases at V and 4 bases at J; junction bases unmatched: 11. From germline, CDR1 is SGHTS and CDR2 YDEGEE. The CDR3 runs to 15 residues. CDR3 region: CASFKQGSGNQPQHF. The CDR3 DNA reads TGTGCCAGCTTCAAACAGGGGTCTGGGAATCAGCCCCAGCATTTT. Combining the CDR3 with reference TRBV5-8 and TRBJ1-5 gives the whole variable domain EAGVTQSPTHLIKTRGQQATLRCSPISGHTSVYWYQQALGLGLQFLLWYDEGEERNRGNFPPRFSGRQFPNYSSELNVNALELEDSALYLCASFKQGSGNQPQHFGDGTRLSIL.

The V call is TRBV30, the J call TRBJ1-4; D may be TRBD1 (5 bases). The germline V gene encodes CDR1 GTSNPN and CDR2 SVGIG (reference sequence). Trimming removed 3 bases from V and 0 bases from J, with 20 bases in between. CDR3 size: 18 residues. CDR3 DNA sequence: TGTGCCTGGAGGCCTTTACCGGGACGGAAGACAACTAATGAAAAACTGTTTTTT. It codes for CAWRPLPGRKTTNEKLFF.

This CDR3 is CASSPRGQASYNSPLHF. CDR3 nucleotide sequence: TGTGCCAGCAGCCCAAGAGGCCAGGCCAGTTATAATTCACCCCTCCACTTT. The chain has TRBV7-2 and TRBJ1-6, with D unclear. The CDR3 loop spans 17 amino acids. Germline values: CDR1 SGHTA, CDR2 FQGNSA. Trimming removed 5 bases at V and 4 bases at J, with 18 bases between. Supplemented by reference TRBV7-2 and TRBJ1-6, the full variable domain reads GAGVSQSPSNKVTEKGKDVELRCDPISGHTALYWYRQSLGQGLEFLIYFQGNSAPDKSGLPSDRFSAERTGGSVSTLTIQRTQQEDSAVYLCASSPRGQASYNSPLHFGNGTRLTVT.

V usage is TRBV7-8 and J usage is TRBJ2-5; 10 positions match TRBD1. This CDR3 is 15 amino acids long. Trimming cost V 5 bases and J 2 bases; bases outside gene matches: 5. Per the germline V gene, CDR1 is SGHVS and CDR2 is FQNEAQ. The CDR3 DNA sequence: TGTGCCAGCAGCGGGACAGGGGTAGGACAAGAGACCCAGTACTTC. This encodes CASSGTGVGQETQYF.

The V call is TRBV27, the J call TRBJ2-1; 8 bases map to TRBD2. V was clipped by 5 bases and J by 6 bases; unmatched bases: 9. Germline V gene sequence: CDR1 MNHEY, CDR2 SMNVEV (reference sequence). This CDR3 contains 15 residues. The CDR3 region has the DNA TGTGCCAGCAGTCCCTCAGTCAGCGGGAGCAATGAGCAGTTCTTC. Protein product: CASSPSVSGSNEQFF.

This chain connects TRBV10-3 to TRBJ2-2; tentatively, D is TRBD2 (6 bases). The germline CDR1 and CDR2 sequences are ENHRY and SYGVKD. V was trimmed by 2 bases and J by 0 bases, leaving 10 bases between them. The CDR3 is 16 amino acids. The CDR3 coding sequence is TGTGCCATCAGTGAGGGATGGGAGGCGAACACCGGGGAGCTGTTTTTT. Translating gives CAISEGWEANTGELFF.

This clone was seen a single time. The chain combines TRBV5-8 with TRBJ2-5; 7 bases match TRBD1. CDR3 size: 16 residues. The germline V gene has CDR1 SGHTS and CDR2 YDEGEE. V lost 0 bases, J lost 3 bases, and 8 bases stayed unmatched. The CDR3 sequence is CASSLGQGVGKETQYF. CDR3 in DNA: TGTGCCAGCAGCTTGGGGCAGGGGGTTGGAAAAGAGACCCAGTACTTC.

The CDR3 reads CASSPGSSYNSPLHF. CDR3 coding DNA: TGTGCCAGCAGCCCCGGTAGCTCCTATAATTCACCCCTCCACTTT. The chain has TRBV7-2 and TRBJ1-6, with D unclear. Looked up from germline, CDR1 is SGHTA and CDR2 is FQGNSA. The CDR3 sequence is 15 residues long. Trimming stripped 5 bases from V and 0 bases from J, with 8 bases between.

CDR3 loop: CASSPPSYNSPLHF. As DNA, the CDR3 is TGTGCCAGCTCACCACCTAGCTATAATTCACCCCTCCACTTT. The chain has TRBV18 and TRBJ1-6; D uncertain. The V and J ends lost 0 bases and 3 bases respectively, with 3 bases between them. The CDR3 sequence is 14 residues long. Germline V lookup: CDR1 KGHSH, CDR2 LQKENI.

The CDR3 nucleotides read TGTGCCAGTAGAACAGGGTTCGGAGGCAATCAGCCCCAGCATTTT. Its translation is CASRTGFGGNQPQHF. V usage is TRBV19 and J usage is TRBJ1-5, with a weak D call TRBD1 (6 bases). With 6 bases removed from V and 2 bases from J, the gap between germline ends came to 14 bases. Germline V gives CDR1 LNHDA, CDR2 SQIVND (reference sequence). The CDR3 extends over 15 amino acids.

J is TRBJ2-5 and V is TRBV7-9; D unclear. V lost 5 bases and J 5 bases, leaving 9 bases between the germline ends. CDR3 length: 12 amino acids. Germline V gene sequence: CDR1 SEHNR, CDR2 FQNEAQ (reference sequence). CDR3 sequence (DNA): TGTGCCAGCAGCAGCCAGACGGAGACCCAGTACTTC. It codes for CASSSQTETQYF.

This clone has more than one count but fewer than ten. The chain combines TRBV6-6 with TRBJ2-3, with 11 positions matching TRBD2. V was clipped by 5 bases and J by 5 bases; unmatched bases: 6. CDR3 length: 15 amino acids. Germline V gene sequence: CDR1 MNHNY, CDR2 SVGAGI (reference sequence). CDR3 loop: CASSDSGRAGDTQYF. CDR3 nucleotides: TGTGCCAGCAGTGATAGCGGGAGGGCCGGAGATACGCAGTATTTT.

V and J are TRBV19 and TRBJ1-1; TRBD1 is a possible D gene (5 bases). CDR3 length equals 12 residues. The germline V and J ends were trimmed by 9 bases and 1 base, with 9 bases remaining between them. Per germline, CDR1 LNHDA and CDR2 SQIVND (reference sequence). The CDR3 DNA reads as TGTGCCAGCCTAACAGGGAACACTGAAGCTTTCTTT. Protein product: CASLTGNTEAFF.

The chain uses TRBV11-3 and TRBJ1-3; no clear D gene. This CDR3 contains 16 residues. The V gene lost 5 bases and the J gene lost 2 bases, with 16 bases spanning the gap. Germline-derived CDR1 and CDR2 are SGHNT and YENEEA. CDR3 sequence reads: CASSPLLGSTGNTIYF. Written as DNA, the CDR3 is TGTGCCAGCAGCCCCCTCTTGGGGTCCACTGGAAACACCATATATTTT.

J is TRBJ1-6 and V is TRBV7-8; tentative D call: TRBD1 (5 bases). Germline V gene sequence: CDR1 SGHVS, CDR2 FQNEAQ. Trimming pared 3 bases from V and 6 bases from J, leaving 15 bases between. This CDR3 comprises 16 residues. CDR3 sequence reads: CASSFPGAGPNSPLHF. CDR3 sequence (DNA): TGTGCCAGCAGCTTTCCGGGCGCAGGGCCTAATTCACCCCTCCACTTT.